The rows below give T cell receptor beta chains drawn from one sample of a study of shared clonotypes between healthy human individuals. Clones were read by immunoSEQ multiplex PCR, and TCRdb kept only the in-frame ones, dropping some. The sample holds some 1 million clones, under 80% seen once. Sequencing input: memory CD4+ T cells sorted from blood. These receptors all come from a young man in good health. Each CDR3 is given with its conserved first and last residue. D genes are given only for firm matches. The listing skips clone size in some rows; elsewhere it reads once, few, many or a size class.

J: TRBJ1-2; D: TRBD1; size: NA; V: TRBV5-6; CDR3: CASSRDREYGYTF; DNA: TGTGCCAGCAGTCGTGACAGGGAGTATGGCTACACCTTC
J: TRBJ2-4; D: NA; size: NA; V: TRBV6-6; CDR3: CASSYSSSDRSYF; DNA: TGTGCCAGCAGTTACTCTTCCTCGGACAGATCGTACTTC
J: TRBJ2-2; D: TRBD1; size: few; V: TRBV5-6; CDR3: CASSLDRGRAGELFF; DNA: TGTGCCAGCAGCTTAGACAGGGGAAGGGCCGGGGAGCTGTTTTTT
J: TRBJ2-3; D: NA; size: NA; V: TRBV5-1; CDR3: CASRSGGDTQYF; DNA: TGCGCCAGCAGGTCAGGTGGGGATACGCAGTATTTT
J: TRBJ2-6; D: NA; size: NA; V: TRBV10-2; CDR3: CALRESGANVLTF; DNA: TGCGCCCTCAGGGAATCTGGGGCCAACGTCCTGACTTTC
J: TRBJ2-1; D: TRBD2; size: NA; V: TRBV11-2; CDR3: CASISGGSYNEQFF; DNA: TGTGCCAGCATCTCCGGGGGGTCCTACAATGAGCAGTTCTTC
J: TRBJ1-3; D: TRBD1; size: NA; V: TRBV6-5; CDR3: CASRGQGSSGNTIYF; DNA: TGTGCCAGCAGAGGACAGGGATCCTCTGGAAACACCATATATTTT
J: TRBJ1-4; D: NA; size: NA; V: TRBV28; CDR3: CASSSIWSAGGEKLFF; DNA: TGTGCCAGCAGTTCGATATGGTCGGCCGGGGGTGAAAAACTGTTTTTT
J: TRBJ2-1; D: TRBD2; size: NA; V: TRBV4-2; CDR3: CASSQDGNGGAAYNEQFF; DNA: TGTGCCAGCAGCCAAGACGGAAACGGGGGGGCTGCCTACAATGAGCAGTTCTTC
J: TRBJ2-5; D: TRBD2; size: few; V: TRBV4-2; CDR3: CASSQEATSGQETQYF; DNA: TGTGCCAGCAGCCAAGAAGCGACTAGCGGGCAAGAGACCCAGTACTTC
J: TRBJ1-6; D: TRBD1; size: NA; V: TRBV5-4; CDR3: CASSSGQSNSPLHF; DNA: TGTGCCAGCAGCTCGGGACAGAGTAATTCACCCCTCCACTTT
J: TRBJ2-5; D: NA; size: NA; V: TRBV6-1; CDR3: CACRGLGGQETQYF; DNA: TGTGCCTGCCGGGGGTTAGGGGGCCAGGAGACCCAGTACTTC
J: TRBJ1-4; D: NA; size: NA; V: TRBV2; CDR3: CASSEEQAHRDEKLFF; DNA: TGTGCCAGCAGTGAAGAGCAAGCTCATCGGGATGAAAAACTGTTTTTT
J: TRBJ1-5; D: NA; size: NA; V: TRBV19; CDR3: CASRGRANSNQPQHF; DNA: TGTGCCAGTAGGGGTAGGGCAAATAGCAATCAGCCCCAGCATTTT
J: TRBJ1-1; D: NA; size: few; V: TRBV5-1; CDR3: CASSYTNTEAFF; DNA: TGCGCCAGCAGCTACACGAACACTGAAGCTTTCTTT
J: TRBJ1-5; D: NA; size: NA; V: TRBV10-1; CDR3: CASRVHRADQPQHF; DNA: TGCGCCAGCAGGGTTCACAGGGCGGATCAGCCCCAGCATTTT
J: TRBJ1-2; D: TRBD1; size: NA; V: TRBV6-1; CDR3: CASSEQGAGGYTF; DNA: TGTGCCAGCAGTGAGCAGGGGGCGGGTGGCTACACCTTC
J: TRBJ1-1; D: NA; size: once; V: TRBV25-1; CDR3: CASSGRSNTEAFF; DNA: TGTGCCAGCAGCGGGAGGTCGAACACTGAAGCTTTCTTT
J: TRBJ2-2; D: TRBD1; size: NA; V: TRBV5-1; CDR3: CASSLMGQQNTGELFF; DNA: TGCGCCAGCAGCCTTATGGGACAGCAGAACACCGGGGAGCTGTTTTTT
J: TRBJ2-1; D: TRBD2; size: NA; V: TRBV14; CDR3: CASRLGTSGYNEQFF; DNA: TGTGCCAGCAGACTAGGGACTAGCGGGTACAATGAGCAGTTCTTC
J: TRBJ1-1; D: NA; size: few; V: TRBV11-2; CDR3: CASSFTASNTEAFF; DNA: TGTGCCAGCAGCTTCACGGCAAGTAACACTGAAGCTTTCTTT